The 18 T cell receptor beta chains below all came from one sample that was sequenced in a study of blood T cell repertoires in COVID-19. TCRdb's table, derived via immunoSEQ multiplex PCR, lists solely in-frame clones and lacks some. The data show over 250,000 clones, with about four fifths seen just once and about 5% held by the top ten. Specimen: PBMCs or T cells enriched from blood (not recorded which). These receptors came from a man between 40 and 49 years old who had been exposed to COVID-19.

A word on this clone: One junction end disagrees with the germline gene, perhaps due to a read error. The chain links TRBV5-1 to TRBJ1-3; TRBD1 is a possible D gene (6 bases). The germline CDR1 and CDR2 sequences are SGHRS and YFSETQ. This CDR3 is 15 amino acids long. The CDR3 DNA reads as TGCGCCAGCAGCCGTCGGACAGCCGCTGGGAACACCATATATTTT. Protein: CASSRRTAAGNTIYF.

The V gene is TRBV11-3, the J gene TRBJ2-7; maybe TRBD1 (7 bases). The germline gives CDR1 SGHNT, CDR2 YENEEA. V was clipped by 5 bases and J by 9 bases, with 14 bases between them. The CDR3 is 12 residues long. The chain's CDR3 is CASSQGEAVQYF. The CDR3, as DNA: TGTGCCAGCAGCCAGGGGGAGGCTGTGCAGTACTTC.

The rearrangement uses TRBV6-5 and TRBJ2-2; D is ambiguous. Trimming shortened V by 7 bases and J by 5 bases, and 5 bases separated the two germline ends. CDR3 length: 11 residues. CDR1 and CDR2 from the germline V gene are MNHEY and SVGAGI. The CDR3 reads CASTVTGELFF. DNA for the CDR3: TGTGCCAGCACAGTGACCGGGGAGCTGTTTTTT.

The V call is TRBV19, the J call TRBJ1-6; D is possibly TRBD1 (5 bases). The CDR3 totals 13 residues. The V end was cut by 9 bases, the J end by 9 bases, with 15 bases between. Germline CDR1 and CDR2: LNHDA and SQIVND (reference sequence). The CDR3 spells CASQTVQISPLHF. The CDR3 DNA reads TGTGCCAGCCAGACAGTCCAAATTTCACCCCTCCACTTT.

The CDR3 sequence is CSASDAGGGTDTQYF. CDR3 nucleotide sequence: TGCAGTGCTAGTGATGCAGGCGGGGGGACAGATACGCAGTATTTT. The rearrangement joins TRBV20-1 to TRBJ2-3; 8 bases are a match to TRBD2. Germline lookup yields CDR1 DFQATT and CDR2 SNEGSKA (reference sequence). The length of the CDR3 is 15 residues. Trimming removed 3 bases from V and 3 bases from J; junction bases left unmatched: 8.

This clone has a single count. The rearrangement links TRBV18 to TRBJ2-7; D might be TRBD1 (5 bases). The germline CDR1 and CDR2 sequences are KGHSH and LQKENI. V was shortened by 0 bases and J by 4 bases, with 19 bases between the two germline ends. The CDR3 has 17 amino acids. The CDR3 nucleotides are TGTGCCAGCTCACCACCTCTGGAGCAGGGCGATTGGTACGAGCAGTACTTC. Its translation is CASSPPLEQGDWYEQYF.

The rearrangement uses TRBV18 and TRBJ2-7, with a tentative D call TRBD2 (6 bases). This CDR3 region has 16 residues. V was cut by 6 bases and J by 2 bases, with 20 bases left in between. CDR1 is KGHSH, CDR2 LQKENI, per germline. The DNA of the CDR3 is TGTGCCAGCTCCCCAATTGGGGGGACGGCGGCCTACGAGCAGTACTTC. It yields the protein CASSPIGGTAAYEQYF.

This clone was observed a few times. The chain is built from TRBV30 and TRBJ1-5; no clear D gene. Germline CDR1 reads GTSNPN; CDR2 reads SVGIG (reference sequence). The CDR3 consists of 16 residues. V lost 6 bases and J 5 bases, leaving 23 bases between the germline ends. DNA of the CDR3: TGTGCCTGTCAGGCCGGGGAAAGGTCTCTAGATCAGCCCCAGCATTTT. Translating gives CACQAGERSLDQPQHF. The full variable domain, rest sourced from reference TRBV30 and TRBJ1-5, is SQTIHQWPATLVQPVGSPLSLECTVEGTSNPNLYWYRQAAGRGLQLLFYSVGIGQISSEVPQNLSASRPQDRQFILSSKKLLLSDSGFYLCACQAGERSLDQPQHFGDGTRLSIL.

CDR3: CATSSGPGSANEQFF. DNA of the CDR3: TGTGCCACCAGCAGCGGCCCTGGCAGCGCCAATGAGCAGTTCTTC. The rearrangement links TRBV15 to TRBJ2-1; D unclear. This CDR3 region has 15 residues. The V and J ends lost 3 bases and 6 bases respectively, with 15 bases between them. The germline gives CDR1 LNHNV, CDR2 YYDKDF (reference sequence).

This chain joins TRBV6-5 and TRBJ1-2; no clear D gene. With 6 bases removed from V and 2 bases from J, the gap between germline ends came to 10 bases. Germline-derived CDR1 and CDR2 are MNHEY and SVGAGI. The CDR3 is made up of 13 amino acids. The CDR3 here is CASSSGRNYGYTF. The DNA of the CDR3 is TGTGCCAGCAGCTCGGGGAGGAACTATGGCTACACCTTC.

The chain's CDR3 is CASSDSTPNQPQHF. Written as DNA, the CDR3 is TGCGCCAGCAGTGACTCAACTCCAAATCAGCCCCAGCATTTT. This sequence joins TRBV10-2 and TRBJ1-5; no clear D gene. The germline gives CDR1 WSHSY, CDR2 SAAADI. The V gene lost 3 bases and the J gene lost 4 bases, with 10 bases spanning the gap. The CDR3 has 14 residues.

The chain joins TRBV27 to TRBJ2-3; D is uncertain. The CDR3 sequence is 15 residues long. V lost 6 bases to trimming and J lost 0 bases, with 13 bases between them. Germline CDR1 and CDR2: MNHEY and SMNVEV (reference sequence). The CDR3 is CASRRDPTSTDTQYF. CDR3 in DNA: TGTGCCAGCAGGCGAGATCCAACTAGCACAGATACGCAGTATTTT.

V gene TRBV7-2 combines with J gene TRBJ2-3, with D unresolved. The CDR3 has 13 amino acids. Trimming removed 5 bases from V and 3 bases from J, with 9 bases in between. CDR1 is SGHTA, CDR2 FQGNSA, per germline. CDR3 bases: TGTGCCAGCAGCCCCCAGTTTACAGATACGCAGTATTTT. This translates into CASSPQFTDTQYF.

The genes are TRBV5-4 and TRBJ2-5; TRBD1 agrees at 7 bases. Germline V gene data show CDR1 as SGHNT and CDR2 as YYREEE (reference sequence). This CDR3 region has 15 residues. The V and J ends lost 4 bases and 4 bases, in that order; junction bases with no gene match: 10. The DNA for the CDR3 is TGTGCCAGCAGCGACAAAACACGACAGGGAGAGACCCAGTACTTC. As protein: CASSDKTRQGETQYF.

CDR3 DNA sequence: TGTGCCAGCAGCTTCATTGAGCCGGGCACAGATACGCAGTATTTT. The encoded protein is CASSFIEPGTDTQYF. V gene TRBV9 combines with J gene TRBJ2-3; no reliable D call. There are 15 residues in the CDR3. V was pared by 4 bases and J by 1 base, with 13 bases between. From germline, CDR1 is SGDLS and CDR2 YYNGEE.

The rearrangement joins TRBV19 to TRBJ1-5; possible D gene TRBD1, 6 bases. The germline V gene encodes CDR1 LNHDA and CDR2 SQIVND (reference sequence). This CDR3 has 14 amino acids. Trimming pared 5 bases from V and 6 bases from J, leaving 14 bases between. The CDR3 protein is CASSLGQQTQPQHF. Written as DNA, the CDR3 is TGTGCCAGTAGTCTTGGACAGCAAACTCAGCCCCAGCATTTT.

The rearrangement links TRBV10-3 to TRBJ1-1; 8 positions match TRBD1. Germline values: CDR1 ENHRY, CDR2 SYGVKD. CDR3 length: 14 residues. With V trimmed by 5 bases and J by 1 base, 3 bases remained unmatched. CDR3 protein: CAISTDRGNTEAFF. Written as DNA, the CDR3 is TGTGCCATCAGTACCGACAGGGGGAACACTGAAGCTTTCTTT.

The CDR3 region has the DNA TGCGCCAGCAGCTTGGCGCAGGGGAAGTTCACCGGGGAGCTGTTTTTT. The encoded protein is CASSLAQGKFTGELFF. V and J are TRBV5-1 and TRBJ2-2, with D maybe TRBD1 (6 bases). V was pared by 0 bases and J by 4 bases, with 13 bases between. Germline-derived CDR1 and CDR2 are SGHRS and YFSETQ. The CDR3 contains 16 residues.